This T cell receptor (beta chain) stems from a study of shared clonotypes between healthy human individuals. With respect to this clone: What it binds is unknown.

General study results and limits: All-four-donor shared clonotypes had higher generation probabilities than non-shared clonotypes did.

V lost 2 bases, J lost 4 bases, and 5 bases lay in between. There are 12 residues in the CDR3. CDR1 and CDR2 from the germline V gene are MDHEN and SYDVKM. Execution of the assay was at deep level. Method: immunoSEQ multiplex PCR; TCRdb's copy keeps in-frame clones and lacks some. The data show some 2,000,000 clones, 85% to 95% seen once. Material: naive CD4+ T cells sorted from blood. Subset denoted: CD45RA+ positively selected. The sequence came from a man in his late teens or twenties in good health. This rearrangement joins TRBV28 to TRBJ1-2; D perhaps matches TRBD1 (5 bases). CDR3 loop: CASSLDSYGYTF. Here the CDR3 DNA reads TGTGCCAGCAGTTTAGACAGCTATGGCTACACCTTC.